Presented here are 3 T cell receptor beta chains from one specimen sequenced in a study of CD8+CD57+ T cells in acquired aplastic anemia. Patients who underwent sequencing had shown CD8+CD57+ cell expansion by flow cytometry. Template material for TCR beta VDJ and CDR3 profiling consisted of genomic DNA. Using its own MiXCR run on the reads, TCRdb lists one record per CDR3 protein. The data contain 75,000 to 100,000 distinct CDR3 sequences, 55% to 70% of them singletons. The source material was sorted CD4+, CD8+, or CD8+CD57+ T cells (not recorded which) from PBMCs. Receptors originate from a human donor with aplastic anemia.

This chain links TRBV7-8 with TRBJ1-5, with no clear D. CDR1 is SGHVS and CDR2 is FQNEAQ in the germline V gene. V shed 2 bases and J shed 7 bases, with 9 bases lying between them. The CDR3 sequence is 13 residues long. CDR3 region: CASSLWEGQPQHF. The CDR3, as DNA: TGTGCCAGCAGCTTATGGGAGGGCCAGCCCCAGCATTTT.

The chain has TRBV10-3 and TRBJ1-6; no definite D call. V was shortened by 4 bases and J by 5 bases, with 9 bases between the two germline ends. Germline V gene data show CDR1 as ENHRY and CDR2 as SYGVKD. The CDR3 runs 14 residues. DNA of the CDR3: TGTGCCATCAGTGCTCCGGACGATAATTCACCCCTCCACTTT. Amino acids: CAISAPDDNSPLHF.

By proportion, this clonotype is medium-sized (0.01 to 0.1%). CDR3 coding DNA: TGTGCCAGCAGCTTAATAGGCTACGAGCAGTACTTC. Its protein product is CASSLIGYEQYF. The V call is TRBV7-6, the J call TRBJ2-7; D call uncertain. This CDR3 is built from 12 residues. The germline V gene has CDR1 SGHVS and CDR2 FNYEAQ. The V end lost 2 bases, the J end lost 3 bases, and 5 bases lay between the germline ends. Drawing the rest from reference TRBV7-6 and TRBJ2-7, the complete variable domain is GAGVSQSPRYKVTKRGQDVALRCDPISGHVSLYWYRQALGQGPEFLTYFNYEAQQDKSGLPNDRFSAERPEGSISTLTIQRTEQRDSAMYRCASSLIGYEQYFGPGTRLTVT.